The 25 T cell receptor beta chains listed next were all sequenced from one sample in a study of cytomegalovirus exposure and HLA in healthy donors. PCR employed 60 Vbeta and 13 Jbeta primers. The method was immunoSEQ multiplex PCR; TCRdb's version includes in-frame clones alone and lacks a portion of them. The sample includes approximately 100,000 clones, about four fifths of them seen just once. The sample consisted of PBMCs. Source of these receptors: a woman in her twenties or thirties in good health and CMV-seronegative.

This chain links TRBV9 with TRBJ2-1, with TRBD2 identical over 7 bases. The CDR3 runs 15 residues. Germline V gene sequence: CDR1 SGDLS, CDR2 YYNGEE. The V segment lost 3 bases and the J segment 4 bases; nucleotides outside the gene matches: 7. CDR3 DNA sequence: TGTGCCAGCAGCGCTCTAGCGGACCAATACAATGAGCAGTTCTTC. Its protein product is CASSALADQYNEQFF.

The sample holds a few counts of this clone. The chain links TRBV21-1 to TRBJ2-2; the table's D call TRBD1 went unverified against the DNA. TRBV21-1 is annotated as a pseudogene. CDR3 size: 11 residues. The CDR3 bases are TGTGCCAGCAGCCCGAGGGGGAAGCTGTTTTTT. It specifies CASSPRGKLFF.

The chain joins TRBV4-3 to TRBJ1-2; D unresolved. The length of the CDR3 is 16 residues. V lost 0 bases to trimming and J lost 5 bases, with 16 bases between them. Germline CDR1 reads LGHNA; CDR2 reads YSLEER. CDR3 in amino acids: CASSQELDSPSYGYTF. The CDR3 DNA reads as TGCGCCAGCAGCCAAGAGTTGGACTCCCCTAGTTATGGCTACACCTTC.

The chain couples TRBV15 to TRBJ2-3, with D maybe TRBD2 (6 bases). Trimming cost V 0 bases and J 2 bases, with 9 bases left between them. Germline loops: CDR1 LNHNV, CDR2 YYDKDF (reference sequence). The length of the CDR3 is 15 residues. CDR3 loop: CATSRDRGVTDTQYF. Here the CDR3 DNA reads TGTGCCACCAGCAGAGATCGCGGGGTCACAGATACGCAGTATTTT.

This chain connects TRBV29-1 to TRBJ2-3; D is perhaps TRBD2 (6 bases). Trimming shortened V by 0 bases and J by 6 bases, and 19 bases separated the two germline ends. The CDR3 runs to 16 residues. From germline, CDR1 is SQVTM and CDR2 ANQGSEA. The DNA of the CDR3 is TGCAGCGTTGAAGAGAGGGAGACTAGGGTTCCGGATACGCAGTATTTT. Protein: CSVEERETRVPDTQYF.

This chain joins TRBV5-1 and TRBJ1-6; TRBD1 aligns across 9 bases. The V gene end was trimmed by 0 bases and the J gene end by 8 bases; junction bases not matched to a gene: 3. Germline CDR1 is SGHRS and CDR2 is YFSETQ. The CDR3 is 15 amino acids. CDR3 residues: CASSLAGQGYSPLHF. CDR3 nucleotides: TGCGCCAGCAGCTTGGCAGGACAGGGGTATTCACCCCTCCACTTT.

The rearrangement uses TRBV7-9 and TRBJ2-3; TRBD2 might be the D (5 bases). The CDR3 contains 18 residues. Deletions cut 3 bases from V and 0 bases from J, with 19 bases between. CDR1 is SEHNR, CDR2 FQNEAQ, per germline (reference sequence). This CDR3 reads CASSFPLTRGGSTDTQYF. CDR3 DNA: TGTGCCAGCAGCTTCCCTCTTACCAGAGGAGGAAGCACAGATACGCAGTATTTT.

The chain joins TRBV4-3 to TRBJ2-1, with D possibly TRBD1 on 6 matching bases. Per germline, CDR1 LGHNA and CDR2 YSLEER. The CDR3 extends over 15 amino acids. Trimming cost V 4 bases and J 6 bases, with 16 bases left between them. This CDR3 is CASSPVGWTVNEQFF. For the CDR3, the DNA is TGCGCCAGCAGCCCAGTGGGCTGGACAGTCAATGAGCAGTTCTTC.

The chain carries TRBV18 and TRBJ2-2; D gene unclear. Deletions cut 7 bases from V and 4 bases from J, with 16 bases between. Germline V gene sequence: CDR1 KGHSH, CDR2 LQKENI. The CDR3 is 15 residues long. The CDR3 loop reads CASFLDRSSTGELFF. Here the CDR3 DNA reads TGTGCCAGCTTTCTAGATCGGTCTTCCACCGGGGAGCTGTTTTTT.

The chain is built from TRBV7-2 and TRBJ2-7; 9 nucleotides agree with TRBD2. The V and J ends lost 5 bases and 7 bases, in that order; junction bases with no gene match: 6. Germline values: CDR1 SGHTA, CDR2 FQGNSA. The CDR3 loop spans 13 amino acids. The CDR3 sequence is CASSPLRGGEQYF. The CDR3, as DNA: TGTGCCAGCAGCCCCCTGCGGGGGGGGGAGCAGTACTTC.

This chain joins TRBV27 and TRBJ1-6, with D maybe TRBD1 (5 bases). CDR3 size: 17 residues. The V gene's germline CDR1 is MNHEY and CDR2 SMNVEV (reference sequence). Trimming cost V 5 bases and J 0 bases, with 14 bases left between them. CDR3 region: CASSTTAASSYNSPLHF. CDR3 nucleotide sequence: TGTGCCAGCAGTACGACAGCAGCAAGCTCCTATAATTCACCCCTCCACTTT.

J is TRBJ2-2 and V is TRBV28; maybe TRBD2 (5 bases). V was cut by 4 bases and J by 7 bases, with 10 bases left in between. CDR1 and CDR2 (germline): MDHEN, SYDVKM. This CDR3 spans 13 amino acids. The CDR3, as DNA: TGTGCCAGCAGTTCCCGGCGGGTCGGGGAGCTGTTTTTT. Its translation: CASSSRRVGELFF.

This sequence joins TRBV28 and TRBJ2-7, with a possible D match to TRBD1 (5 bases). Germline values: CDR1 MDHEN, CDR2 SYDVKM. The CDR3 covers 16 residues. V was trimmed by 2 bases and J by 5 bases, leaving 19 bases between them. CDR3 sequence reads: CASSLPSRGPLNEQYF. The CDR3, as DNA: TGTGCCAGCAGTTTACCCAGTAGGGGCCCCTTGAACGAGCAGTACTTC.

V usage is TRBV7-2 and J usage is TRBJ1-1; D remains unclear. The CDR3 spans 12 residues. V was cut by 5 bases and J by 7 bases, with 11 bases left in between. Per the germline V gene, CDR1 is SGHTA and CDR2 is FQGNSA. This CDR3 is CASSLGGSEAFF. The CDR3 DNA is TGTGCCAGCAGCCTAGGTGGGAGTGAAGCTTTCTTT.

The chain combines TRBV2 with TRBJ1-2, with 10 nucleotides matching TRBD1. The ends lost 8 bases at V and 2 bases at J; junction bases unmatched: 8. The CDR3 totals 15 residues. The germline CDR1 and CDR2 sequences are SNHLY and FYNNEI. Here the CDR3 DNA reads TGTGCCAGCGGAATTCGACAGGGGGCCAACTATGGCTACACCTTC. Encoded protein: CASGIRQGANYGYTF.

This clone turned up a few times. The CDR3, as DNA: TGTGCCAGCTCACGGACTAGCGGATATCAAGAGACCCAGTACTTC. It encodes CASSRTSGYQETQYF. The V gene is TRBV18, the J gene TRBJ2-5; 10 bases align to TRBD2. The trim removed 4 bases at V and 2 bases at J, leaving 4 bases unmatched. The CDR3 covers 15 residues. Germline lookup yields CDR1 KGHSH and CDR2 LQKENI.

The V and J genes are TRBV5-1 and TRBJ1-4; D perhaps matches TRBD1 (5 bases). This CDR3 contains 13 residues. V lost 2 bases to trimming and J lost 8 bases, with 10 bases between them. Per the germline V gene, CDR1 is SGHRS and CDR2 is YFSETQ. CDR3 coding DNA: TGCGCCAGCAGCTTCAGGCGGGGGGAAAAACTGTTTTTT. As protein: CASSFRRGEKLFF.

The V gene is TRBV5-1, the J gene TRBJ2-2, with 9 bases that match TRBD2. The J segment lost 6 bases and the V segment lost 4 bases, leaving 10 bases of the junction unmatched. Germline-derived CDR1 and CDR2 are SGHRS and YFSETQ. This CDR3 comprises 16 residues. The CDR3 sequence: CASSGDTGLAAGELFF. CDR3 coding DNA: TGCGCCAGCAGCGGGGATACGGGACTAGCCGCCGGGGAGCTGTTTTTT.

The CDR3 DNA reads as TGTGCCATCAGGGGGGCTAGCGGGAGGGCCTATGAGCAGTTCTTC. The encoded protein is CAIRGASGRAYEQFF. The chain employs TRBV10-3 and TRBJ2-1, with TRBD2 matching 12 bases. Germline lookup yields CDR1 ENHRY and CDR2 SYGVKD. Trimming took 6 bases from V and 8 from J; bases not matched to a gene: 8. The CDR3 covers 15 residues.

The gene calls are TRBV2 and TRBJ1-1; the match to TRBD1 covers 8 bases. The CDR3 spans 18 residues. Germline V lookup: CDR1 SNHLY, CDR2 FYNNEI. V lost 6 bases, J lost 3 bases, and 18 bases stayed unmatched. The CDR3 sequence: CASRAVAPQGARYTEAFF. The CDR3 nucleotides read TGTGCCAGCAGAGCAGTTGCCCCCCAGGGGGCGAGGTACACTGAAGCTTTCTTT.

The chain has TRBV9 and TRBJ2-5; TRBD1 might be the D (6 bases). Germline V gene lookup returns CDR1 SGDLS and CDR2 YYNGEE. The CDR3 is made up of 14 amino acids. Deletions cut 3 bases from V and 11 bases from J, with 20 bases between. CDR3: CASSARTGLGEQYF. DNA of the CDR3: TGTGCCAGCAGCGCCAGAACAGGGTTGGGGGAGCAGTACTTC. Filled out from reference TRBV9 and TRBJ2-5, the complete variable domain reads DSGVTQTPKHLITATGQRVTLRCSPRSGDLSVYWYQQSLDQGLQFLIQYYNGEERAKGNILERFSAQQFPDLHSELNLSSLELGDSALYFCASSARTGLGEQYFGPGTRLLVL.

The chain couples TRBV5-6 to TRBJ1-2, with 7 bases identical to TRBD1. Looked up from germline, CDR1 is SGHDT and CDR2 is YYEEEE. V shed 1 base and J 4 bases; nucleotides not matched to a gene: 7. This CDR3 spans 15 amino acids. The CDR3 spells CASSLSLGQTYGYTF. CDR3 in DNA: TGTGCCAGCAGCTTGAGTCTGGGACAGACCTATGGCTACACCTTC.

The CDR3 DNA follows: TGTGCCTGGGCATACAGGGTTCGTGGCTATGGCTACACCTTC. This translates into CAWAYRVRGYGYTF. This rearrangement joins TRBV30 to TRBJ1-2; weak D call: TRBD1 (6 bases). Trimming took 5 bases from V and 4 from J, leaving 17 bases between them. The germline V gene encodes CDR1 GTSNPN and CDR2 SVGIG (reference sequence). The CDR3 spans 14 residues.

The chain employs TRBV5-4 and TRBJ2-5; 8 bases line up with TRBD2. Losses at the gene ends were 0 bases for V and 5 bases for J; bases not matched to a gene: 12. This CDR3 is 17 amino acids long. Germline assignment: CDR1 SGHNT and CDR2 YYREEE (reference sequence). CDR3 protein: CASSLGPKPGGLETQYF. DNA for the CDR3: TGTGCCAGCAGCTTGGGACCTAAGCCGGGAGGGCTGGAGACCCAGTACTTC.

The chain employs TRBV11-2 and TRBJ2-5; 8 bases line up with TRBD2. In germline, CDR1 is SGHAT, CDR2 FQNNGV. The CDR3 has 18 residues. Trimming removed 5 bases from V and 5 bases from J; junction bases left unmatched: 19. The CDR3 reads CASSLTGGRGGVEETQYF. In DNA, the CDR3 is TGTGCCAGCAGCCTAACGGGAGGGAGAGGGGGTGTCGAGGAGACCCAGTACTTC.